Listed here are 28 T cell receptor beta chains from one sample, sequenced in a study of blood T cell repertoires in COVID-19. Repertoires were generated with immunoSEQ multiplex PCR, while TCRdb's copy carries only in-frame clones and drops some. Of about 200,000 clones in the sample, around four fifths are singletons; the top ten hold 6% to 8%. Sequenced input: peripheral blood. All receptors come from a human donor with acute or convalescent COVID-19. The donor label of this sample is uncertain.

This chain joins TRBV5-1 and TRBJ1-2; 7 bases match TRBD1. CDR3 size: 12 residues. Germline trimming cut 5 bases from V and 8 bases from J; bases unmatched to any gene: 6. The germline CDR1 and CDR2 sequences are SGHRS and YFSETQ. The CDR3 is CASRNRGWGYTF. The CDR3 DNA reads TGCGCCAGCAGGAACAGGGGATGGGGCTACACCTTC. Together with reference TRBV5-1 and TRBJ1-2, the CDR3 gives the full variable domain: KAGVTQTPRYLIKTRGQQVTLSCSPISGHRSVSWYQQTPGQGLQFLFEYFSETQRNKGNFPGRFSGRQFSNSRSEMNVSTLELGDSALYLCASRNRGWGYTFGSGTRLTVV.

The V and J genes are TRBV24-1 and TRBJ2-2; weak D call: TRBD1 (5 bases). Trimming shortened V by 1 base and J by 2 bases, and 10 bases separated the two germline ends. The V gene's germline CDR1 is KGHDR and CDR2 SFDVKD. The CDR3 length is 16 residues. In DNA, the CDR3 is TGTGCCACCAGTGATTTAGGGGAACTCAACACCGGGGAGCTGTTTTTT. It is translated as CATSDLGELNTGELFF.

CDR3 sequence: CASSGTTSNQPQHF. The CDR3 nucleotides are TGTGCCAGCAGTGGGACAACCAGCAATCAGCCCCAGCATTTT. V usage is TRBV2 and J usage is TRBJ1-5; TRBD1 is a possible D gene (5 bases). Germline CDR1 SNHLY, CDR2 FYNNEI. Deletions cut 4 bases from V and 1 base from J, with 8 bases between. The CDR3 contains 14 residues.

The chain uses TRBV2 and TRBJ1-6; maybe TRBD1 (6 bases). Trimming took 2 bases from V and 7 from J, leaving 12 bases between them. The CDR3 consists of 15 residues. CDR1 SNHLY and CDR2 FYNNEI come from the germline V gene. CDR3 loop: CASSETAGANSPLHF. DNA of the CDR3: TGTGCCAGCAGTGAAACGGCAGGGGCCAATTCACCCCTCCACTTT.

The chain joins TRBV2 to TRBJ1-2, with 7 bases that match TRBD1. Germline V lookup: CDR1 SNHLY, CDR2 FYNNEI. V gave up 6 bases and J gave up 6 bases; unmatched junction bases: 7. This CDR3 region has 13 residues. The DNA of the CDR3 is TGTGCCAGCAGGACAGGGATGGGAGATGGCTACACCTTC. Its protein product is CASRTGMGDGYTF.

This chain joins TRBV27 and TRBJ1-1; TRBD1 agrees at 10 bases. CDR3 size: 15 residues. Germline V gene sequence: CDR1 MNHEY, CDR2 SMNVEV (reference sequence). The J segment lost 4 bases and the V segment lost 6 bases, leaving 8 bases of the junction unmatched. The CDR3 DNA sequence: TGTGCCAGCAGCAAACCGGGACAGGGGAGCACTGAAGCTTTCTTT. It codes for CASSKPGQGSTEAFF.

This clone has just one count. The genes are TRBV19 and TRBJ1-3; TRBD1 matches at 7 bases. Trimming took 5 bases from V and 6 from J; bases not matched to a gene: 16. The germline gives CDR1 LNHDA, CDR2 SQIVND (reference sequence). The CDR3 has 17 amino acids. In nucleotides, the CDR3 is TGTGCCAGTAGTCCCCCTCACCGGGACAGCGTCGAAAACACCATATATTTT. It encodes CASSPPHRDSVENTIYF.

The CDR3 sequence is CASSPKGQGAGGYTF. In DNA form, the CDR3 reads TGTGCCAGCTCACCCAAGGGACAGGGGGCAGGAGGCTACACCTTC. This sequence joins TRBV18 and TRBJ1-2; TRBD1 matches 12 bases. CDR3 size: 15 residues. Per the germline V gene, CDR1 is KGHSH and CDR2 is LQKENI. V lost 3 bases and J lost 8; bases outside the gene matches: 7. Using reference TRBV18 and TRBJ1-2 for the parts outside the CDR3, the full variable domain is NAGVMQNPRHLVRRRGQEARLRCSPMKGHSHVYWYRQLPEEGLKFMVYLQKENIIDESGMPKERFSAEFPKEGPSILRIQQVVRGDSAAYFCASSPKGQGAGGYTFGSGTRLTVV.

The chain combines TRBV5-1 with TRBJ2-2, with 8 bases matching TRBD2. V shed 4 bases, J shed 0 bases, and the junction held 5 bases outside the gene matches. CDR3 length: 16 residues. Per germline, CDR1 SGHRS and CDR2 YFSETQ. The CDR3 sequence is CASSPLAGPNTGELFF. Here the CDR3 DNA reads TGCGCCAGCAGCCCCCTAGCGGGTCCGAACACCGGGGAGCTGTTTTTT.

This clone was recorded once. V and J are TRBV9 and TRBJ2-5; 15 nucleotides line up with TRBD2. With V trimmed by 0 bases and J by 5 bases, 5 bases remained unmatched. The CDR3 length is 17 residues. Germline V gene lookup returns CDR1 SGDLS and CDR2 YYNGEE. CDR3 sequence: CASSVGGLAGGYETQYF. DNA for the CDR3: TGTGCCAGCAGCGTAGGAGGACTAGCGGGAGGGTATGAGACCCAGTACTTC. Together with reference TRBV9 and TRBJ2-5, the CDR3 gives the full variable domain: DSGVTQTPKHLITATGQRVTLRCSPRSGDLSVYWYQQSLDQGLQFLIQYYNGEERAKGNILERFSAQQFPDLHSELNLSSLELGDSALYFCASSVGGLAGGYETQYFGPGTRLLVL.

This chain uses TRBV7-3 with TRBJ2-1, with unresolved D. CDR3 length: 13 residues. CDR1 and CDR2 (germline): SGHTA, FQGTGA. V was shortened by 0 bases and J by 4 bases, with 4 bases between the two germline ends. The CDR3 spells CASSLTQYNEQFF. CDR3 nucleotides: TGTGCCAGCAGCTTAACACAATACAATGAGCAGTTCTTC.

The chain uses TRBV4-2 and TRBJ2-3; 10 nucleotides align to TRBD2. The CDR3 length is 16 residues. CDR1 and CDR2 (germline): LGHNA, YNFKEQ. V shed 2 bases, J shed 2 bases, and the junction held 4 bases outside the gene matches. The CDR3 nucleotides are TGTGCCAGCAGCCAACTAGCGGGGGCCCTCACAGATACGCAGTATTTT. Translation: CASSQLAGALTDTQYF.

The V call is TRBV9, the J call TRBJ1-1; D possibly corresponds to TRBD1 (5 bases). In germline, CDR1 is SGDLS, CDR2 YYNGEE. The CDR3 covers 17 residues. Trimming removed 0 bases at V and 4 bases at J, with 19 bases between. The CDR3 bases are TGTGCCAGCAGCGTAGGGCTTTATGGAGGGGCGAGCACTGAAGCTTTCTTT. Translating it yields CASSVGLYGGASTEAFF.

This clone has only one observation. The CDR3 sequence: CASSLAGLYTEAFF. The CDR3 nucleotides are TGTGCCAGCAGCTTAGCAGGGCTTTACACTGAAGCTTTCTTT. The V gene is TRBV5-8, the J gene TRBJ1-1; possible D gene TRBD1, 5 bases. This CDR3 is built from 14 residues. Looked up from germline, CDR1 is SGHTS and CDR2 is YDEGEE. V lost 2 bases, J lost 3 bases, and 11 bases lay in between.

The rearrangement joins TRBV5-1 to TRBJ2-7; 10 bases fit TRBD1. Germline CDR1 and CDR2: SGHRS and YFSETQ. The CDR3 runs 15 residues. The V gene end was trimmed by 3 bases and the J gene end by 5 bases; junction bases not matched to a gene: 8. The CDR3 sequence is CASSSLTGGYHEQYF. CDR3 sequence (DNA): TGCGCCAGCAGCTCTTTGACAGGGGGCTACCACGAGCAGTACTTC.

Written as DNA, the CDR3 is TGTGCCAGCAGTGAAGCATGGCGGGGGCAGGGACAGCCCCAGCATTTT. As protein: CASSEAWRGQGQPQHF. The rearrangement uses TRBV2 and TRBJ1-5; tentatively, D is TRBD1 (6 bases). CDR1 SNHLY and CDR2 FYNNEI come from the germline V gene. CDR3 size: 16 residues. With 0 bases removed from V and 7 bases from J, the gap between germline ends came to 16 bases.

This chain links TRBV7-2 with TRBJ1-5; D is possibly TRBD1 (5 bases). The germline V gene has CDR1 SGHTA and CDR2 FQGNSA. Trimming removed 1 base at V and 4 bases at J, with 11 bases between. The CDR3 is made up of 15 amino acids. CDR3 DNA sequence: TGTGCCAGCAGCTTAGGGGGGGGAGTGAATCAGCCCCAGCATTTT. It encodes CASSLGGGVNQPQHF.

V and J are TRBV14 and TRBJ1-5; perhaps TRBD1 as D (5 bases). Per the germline V gene, CDR1 is SGHDN and CDR2 is FVKESK. The CDR3 length is 15 residues. V gave up 0 bases and J gave up 4 bases, with 10 bases separating them. CDR3 in amino acids: CASSQEWQGNQPQHF. In nucleotides, the CDR3 is TGTGCCAGCAGCCAAGAGTGGCAGGGAAATCAGCCCCAGCATTTT. Based on the CDR3 plus reference TRBV14 and TRBJ1-5, the full variable domain is EAGVTQFPSHSVIEKGQTVTLRCDPISGHDNLYWYRRVMGKEIKFLLHFVKESKQDESGMPNNRFLAERTGGTYSTLKVQPAELEDSGVYFCASSQEWQGNQPQHFGDGTRLSIL.

In its sample, this clone was seen a few times. The rearrangement links TRBV7-3 to TRBJ2-1; 8 nucleotides agree with TRBD2. The CDR3 runs to 16 residues. CDR1 is SGHTA, CDR2 FQGTGA, per germline. J lost 4 bases, V lost 1 base, and 6 bases had no gene match. In DNA form, the CDR3 reads TGTGCCAGCAGCTTAATTGGTACTAGCGGTTACAATGAGCAGTTCTTC. It specifies CASSLIGTSGYNEQFF.

The chain has TRBV5-1 and TRBJ1-4; the D gene is possibly TRBD1 (5 bases). This CDR3 contains 16 residues. Trimming took 2 bases from V and 8 from J, leaving 19 bases between them. The germline gives CDR1 SGHRS, CDR2 YFSETQ. CDR3 DNA: TGCGCCAGCAGCTTAGATTGGGCAGGGATAAGGGAAAAACTGTTTTTT. Translation gives CASSLDWAGIREKLFF.

The gene calls are TRBV2 and TRBJ1-6; TRBD1 agrees at 9 bases. Trimming removed 6 bases from V and 10 bases from J; junction bases left unmatched: 7. Germline-derived CDR1 and CDR2 are SNHLY and FYNNEI. There are 14 residues in the CDR3. The CDR3 DNA reads as TGTGCCAGCAGGCGGACAGGGGAGAACTCACCCCTCCACTTT. Amino acid sequence: CASRRTGENSPLHF.

The J gene is TRBJ2-7, the V gene TRBV7-8, with 10 positions matching TRBD1. This CDR3 has 15 residues. The germline CDR1 and CDR2 sequences are SGHVS and FQNEAQ. With 5 bases clipped from V and 3 bases from J, the junction kept 7 bases outside the gene matches. This chain's CDR3 is CASSLGQGGLYEQYF. The CDR3 coding sequence is TGTGCCAGCAGCCTTGGACAGGGGGGTCTCTACGAGCAGTACTTC.

J is TRBJ1-4 and V is TRBV29-1; tentatively, D is TRBD1 (6 bases). Germline CDR1 and CDR2: SQVTM and ANQGSEA. The CDR3 runs 15 residues. Trimming removed 7 bases from V and 8 bases from J, with 23 bases in between. The chain's CDR3 is CSAKPRGHPGEKLFF. CDR3 DNA: TGCAGCGCCAAACCCCGGGGACACCCCGGGGAAAAACTGTTTTTT.

The rearrangement links TRBV6-1 to TRBJ1-2; perhaps TRBD1 as D (5 bases). There are 15 residues in the CDR3. Germline CDR1 and CDR2: MNHNS and SASEGT. Trimming removed 2 bases at V and 3 bases at J, with 13 bases between. CDR3: CASSEMGRADYGYTF. CDR3 in DNA: TGTGCCAGCAGTGAAATGGGCAGGGCAGACTATGGCTACACCTTC.

The chain uses TRBV5-1 and TRBJ2-6; unclear D gene. Trimming took 7 bases from V and 1 from J, leaving 12 bases between them. This CDR3 region has 15 residues. The germline CDR1 and CDR2 sequences are SGHRS and YFSETQ. The CDR3 sequence is CASRRTGSGANVLTF. The DNA of the CDR3 is TGCGCCAGCCGTCGAACCGGTTCTGGGGCCAACGTCCTGACTTTC.

This chain links TRBV15 with TRBJ2-7; 8 nucleotides align to TRBD1. This CDR3 contains 15 residues. Germline V gene lookup returns CDR1 LNHNV and CDR2 YYDKDF (reference sequence). V lost 0 bases to trimming and J lost 6 bases; unmatched junction nucleotides: 7. CDR3 sequence (DNA): TGTGCCACCAGCAGAGATCAGGGGGCAGTAACCGAGCAGTACTTC. Encoded protein: CATSRDQGAVTEQYF.

The rearrangement links TRBV4-1 to TRBJ1-4; D is possibly TRBD1 (5 bases). Germline loops: CDR1 MGHRA, CDR2 YSYEKL. The CDR3 sequence is 16 residues long. Deletions cut 1 base from V and 4 bases from J, with 13 bases between. The CDR3, as DNA: TGCGCCAGCAGCCAAGGGGCCGGGGGTTTTAATGAAAAACTGTTTTTT. Translation gives CASSQGAGGFNEKLFF.

The chain has TRBV7-2 and TRBJ2-1; D may be TRBD2 (6 bases). The CDR3 has 14 residues. In germline, CDR1 is SGHTA, CDR2 FQGNSA. V lost 5 bases and J lost 9, with 17 bases in between. For the CDR3, the DNA is TGTGCCAGCAGCCCCTTCCGGGGGAGTGCTGAGCAGTTCTTC. Residues: CASSPFRGSAEQFF.